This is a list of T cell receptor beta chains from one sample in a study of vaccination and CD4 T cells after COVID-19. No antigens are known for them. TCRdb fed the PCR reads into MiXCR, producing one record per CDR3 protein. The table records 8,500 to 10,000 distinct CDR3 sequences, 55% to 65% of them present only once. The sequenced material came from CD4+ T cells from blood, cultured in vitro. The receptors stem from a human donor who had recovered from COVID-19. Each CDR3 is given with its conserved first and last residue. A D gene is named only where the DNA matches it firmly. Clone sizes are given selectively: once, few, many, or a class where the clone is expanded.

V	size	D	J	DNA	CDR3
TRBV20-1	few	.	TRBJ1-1	TGCAGTGCTGCCTCGCGCGCTATACAGAATGAAGCTTTCTTT	CSAASRAIQNEAFF
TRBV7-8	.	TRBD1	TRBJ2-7	TGTGCCAGCAGCTTACGACAGGGGGGGGGTGAGCAGTACTTC	CASSLRQGGGEQYF
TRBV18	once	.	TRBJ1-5	TGTGCCAGCTCCCAGGACAGCGGCAATCAGCCCCAGCATTTT	CASSQDSGNQPQHF
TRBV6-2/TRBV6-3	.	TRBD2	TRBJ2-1	TGTGCCAGCAGGACCGTAGCGGGAGTATTACGTGAGCAGTTCTTC	CASRTVAGVLREQFF
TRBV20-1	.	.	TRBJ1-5	TGCAGTGCTAGTACTCCGGGACAATTATATAGCAATCAGCCCCAGCATTTT	CSASTPGQLYSNQPQHF
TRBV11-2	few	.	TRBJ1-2	TGTGCCAGCAGTCCTACACAGGGACGTAAATATGGCTACACCTTC	CASSPTQGRKYGYTF
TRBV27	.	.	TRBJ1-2	TGTGCCAGCAGAACGACTGGCTCGGGGGGCTACACCTTC	CASRTTGSGGYTF
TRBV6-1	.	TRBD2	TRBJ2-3	TGTGCCAGCACCCGGACTAGCGTGGCACCAGATACGCAGTATTTT	CASTRTSVAPDTQYF
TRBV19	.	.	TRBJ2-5	TGTGCCAGTAGTAATAAAGAGACCCAGTACTTC	CASSNKETQYF
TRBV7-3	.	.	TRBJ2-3	TGTGCCAGCAGCTTACCCTCATCAGGCACAGATACGCAGTATTTT	CASSLPSSGTDTQYF
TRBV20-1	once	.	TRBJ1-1	TGCAGTGCTAGAAAGGAGGGTCGGTGGAACACTGAAGCTTTCTTT	CSARKEGRWNTEAFF
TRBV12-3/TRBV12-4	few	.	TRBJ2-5	TGTGCCAGCATCCTTACAGGGAATGCAGAGACCCAGTACTTC	CASILTGNAETQYF
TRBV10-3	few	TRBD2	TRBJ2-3	TGTGCCATCAGTGACGGGGCGGGGGGCACAGATACGCAGTATTTT	CAISDGAGGTDTQYF
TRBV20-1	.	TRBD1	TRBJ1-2	TGCAGTGCCCCGGGACAGGGGAACTCTAACTATGGCTACACCTTC	CSAPGQGNSNYGYTF
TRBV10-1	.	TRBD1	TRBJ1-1	TGCGCCAGCAGTGCAGGGGGCACTGAAGCTTTCTTT	CASSAGGTEAFF
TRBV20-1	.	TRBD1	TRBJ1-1	TGCAGTGCTAGCTCAACAGGGGCGAACACTGAAGCTTTCTTT	CSASSTGANTEAFF
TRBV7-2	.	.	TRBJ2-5	TGTGCCAGCAGCTTCGGGGAGACCCAGTACTTC	CASSFGETQYF
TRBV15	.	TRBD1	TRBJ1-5	TGTGCCACCAGCCCTGACAGGGTGGGTCAGCCCCAGCATTTT	CATSPDRVGQPQHF
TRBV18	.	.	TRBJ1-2	TGTGCCAGCTCACCAATCCTACAGGTGGATGGCTACACCTTC	CASSPILQVDGYTF
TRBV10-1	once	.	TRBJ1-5	TGCGCCAGAAACAGTAGCAATCAGCCCCAGCATTTT	CARNSSNQPQHF
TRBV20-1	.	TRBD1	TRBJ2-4	TGCAGTGCACATGGGACAGGGCGAGCCAAAAACATTCAGTACTTC	CSAHGTGRAKNIQYF
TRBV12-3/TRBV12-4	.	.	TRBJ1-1	TGTGCCAGCAGTGCTAACCAGGGACTGATAGCTTTCTTT	CASSANQGLIAFF
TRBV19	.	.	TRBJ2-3	TGTGCCAGTAGTAACGGGGCCCTGGGAGATACGCAGTATTTT	CASSNGALGDTQYF
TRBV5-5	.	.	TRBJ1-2	TGTGCCAGCAGCTTGGACTTCGGTTGGCAGGGCCTAGGTGGCTACACCTTC	CASSLDFGWQGLGGYTF
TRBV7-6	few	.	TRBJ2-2	TGTGCCAGCAGTTCGACGCTCAGGTCGGGGGCGGCCGGGGAGCTGTTTTTT	CASSSTLRSGAAGELFF
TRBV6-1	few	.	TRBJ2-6	TGTGCCAGCAGGGAAAGGGCGTCCTCTGGGGCCAACGTCCTGACTTTC	CASRERASSGANVLTF
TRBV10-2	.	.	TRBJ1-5	TGCGCCAGCAGTGTTGGAGGGGGAAATCAGCCCCAGCATTTT	CASSVGGGNQPQHF
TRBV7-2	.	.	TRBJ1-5	TGTGCCAGCAGCTTACTCGGACCTGGCAATCAGCCCCAGCATTTT	CASSLLGPGNQPQHF